This T cell receptor (beta chain) was recorded in a study of T cells in Graves' hyperthyroidism and ophthalmopathy. The study, taken as a whole, reports: Progression to ophthalmopathy was predicted a median of 6.5 months early.

This clonotype was recorded a few times. Its antigen is undetermined. Amplification targeted TCR beta CDR3 regions from RNA transcripts. Researchers ran a first-round RT-PCR on the TCR CDR3 using the HTBI primer set. TCRdb re-analysed the multiplex PCR reads in MiXCR, keeping a single row per CDR3 protein. The sample records 560,000 or so distinct CDR3 sequences, 15% to 20% being singletons. Germline-derived CDR1 and CDR2 are MNHEY and SVGEGT. The CDR3 loop spans 15 amino acids. Losses at the gene ends were 5 bases for V and 5 bases for J; bases not matched to a gene: 11. Uncontrolled infection, other autoimmune disease, pregnancy or lactation led to exclusion. PBMCs came from more than 9 ml fresh peripheral blood.

The sequenced sample was blood. The rearrangement uses TRBV6-2 or TRBV6-3 and TRBJ2-5; 7 positions agree with TRBD1. The TCR sequence derives from a middle-aged man with Graves' ophthalmopathy. The CDR3 DNA follows: TGTGCCAGCAGTCTCGGGACAGCCGTCGGGGAGACCCAGTACTTC. Translated, it gives CASSLGTAVGETQYF.